The 28 T cell receptor beta chains reported below all come from one sample, sequenced in a study of blood T cell repertoires in COVID-19. Here immunoSEQ multiplex PCR was the method, and the copy in TCRdb shows in-frame clones only, minus some. The table lists about 130,000 clones, about four fifths of them singletons. The sequenced sample was peripheral blood. The origin of the receptors is a woman in her forties or fifties with acute or convalescent COVID-19.

The chain uses TRBV4-2 and TRBJ1-2; D not certain. Trimming left V 3 bases short and J 0 bases short, with 11 bases between. CDR1 LGHNA and CDR2 YNFKEQ come from the germline V gene. There are 15 residues in the CDR3. CDR3 DNA: TGTGCCAGCAGCCATGCCGACGGAGCTAACTATGGCTACACCTTC. Residues: CASSHADGANYGYTF.

The chain has TRBV19 and TRBJ2-1, with 11 positions matching TRBD1. There are 15 residues in the CDR3. Germline assignment: CDR1 LNHDA and CDR2 SQIVND (reference sequence). The junction had 6 bases not matched to a gene; V was cut back by 6 bases and J by 5 bases. The CDR3 loop reads CASRSGTGGNNEQFF. For the CDR3, the DNA is TGTGCCAGTAGATCCGGGACAGGGGGGAACAATGAGCAGTTCTTC. Full variable domain (rest looked up from reference TRBV19 and TRBJ2-1): DGGITQSPKYLFRKEGQNVTLSCEQNLNHDAMYWYRQDPGQGLRLIYYSQIVNDFQKGDIAEGYSVSREKKESFPLTVTSAQKNPTAFYLCASRSGTGGNNEQFFGPGTRLTVL.

The rearrangement links TRBV9 to TRBJ2-1; possibly TRBD1 for D (5 bases). This CDR3 contains 16 residues. The germline gives CDR1 SGDLS, CDR2 YYNGEE. The V end lost 0 bases, the J end lost 0 bases, and 10 bases lay between the germline ends. The DNA of the CDR3 is TGTGCCAGCAGCGTAGCTCCAGGGATCTCCTACAATGAGCAGTTCTTC. Its protein product is CASSVAPGISYNEQFF.

There are many counts of this clone. The chain employs TRBV2 and TRBJ1-1; D gene ambiguous. The CDR3 totals 11 residues. The germline V gene has CDR1 SNHLY and CDR2 FYNNEI. V was shortened by 8 bases and J by 4 bases, with 8 bases between the two germline ends. Here the CDR3 reads CASLEATEAFF. The DNA of the CDR3 is TGTGCCAGCCTCGAGGCCACTGAAGCTTTCTTT.

This rearrangement joins TRBV11-2 to TRBJ1-2; D may be TRBD1 (5 bases). This CDR3 comprises 14 residues. From germline, CDR1 is SGHAT and CDR2 FQNNGV. Trimming removed 5 bases from V and 4 bases from J, with 14 bases in between. CDR3 DNA sequence: TGTGCCAGCAGCCTAAGATTGGGGCCCTATGGCTACACCTTC. Protein: CASSLRLGPYGYTF.

V usage is TRBV2 and J usage is TRBJ1-3; tentatively, D is TRBD1 (5 bases). Germline V gives CDR1 SNHLY, CDR2 FYNNEI. CDR3 length: 14 residues. The V end lost 5 bases, the J end lost 5 bases, and 13 bases lay between the germline ends. The CDR3 loop is CASSIMAGRNTIYF. The CDR3 coding sequence is TGTGCCAGCAGTATTATGGCAGGGAGAAACACCATATATTTT.

The V gene is TRBV9, the J gene TRBJ1-4; D is uncertain. The germline V and J ends were trimmed by 0 bases and 5 bases, with 11 bases remaining between them. The germline V gene encodes CDR1 SGDLS and CDR2 YYNGEE. The CDR3 sequence is 15 residues long. In DNA form, the CDR3 reads TGTGCCAGCAGCGTAGATCCGACTACAAATGAAAAACTGTTTTTT. Encoded protein: CASSVDPTTNEKLFF.

This clone was recorded only once. V usage is TRBV5-6 and J usage is TRBJ2-3, with D possibly being TRBD2 (7 bases). Trimming took 3 bases from V and 0 from J, leaving 14 bases between them. The CDR3 extends over 16 amino acids. Germline-derived CDR1 and CDR2 are SGHDT and YYEEEE. This chain's CDR3 is CASSSTGGRSTDTQYF. DNA of the CDR3: TGTGCCAGCAGCTCGACCGGGGGGCGTAGCACAGATACGCAGTATTTT.

The chain employs TRBV6-5 and TRBJ1-3; 8 positions match TRBD1. V lost 7 bases, J lost 0 bases, and 5 bases stayed unmatched. Germline assignment: CDR1 MNHEY and CDR2 SVGAGI. CDR3 size: 15 residues. The DNA of the CDR3 is TGTGCCAGCACGGTAACAGGGGGCTCTGGAAACACCATATATTTT. It is translated as CASTVTGGSGNTIYF.

The rearrangement uses TRBV2 and TRBJ1-5; 7 nucleotides agree with TRBD1. Trimming at V came to 4 bases and at J to 4 bases, leaving 10 bases not matched to a gene. CDR3 length: 16 amino acids. Germline V CDR1 and CDR2: SNHLY, FYNNEI. The CDR3 loop is CASSVDRPRGNQPQHF. CDR3 in DNA: TGTGCCAGCAGTGTGGACAGGCCAAGGGGTAATCAGCCCCAGCATTTT.

The V gene is TRBV24-1, the J gene TRBJ1-6; TRBD1 might be the D (5 bases). Germline V gene data show CDR1 as KGHDR and CDR2 as SFDVKD. CDR3 size: 15 residues. V dropped 1 base and J dropped 6 bases, with 9 bases sitting between them. CDR3 sequence: CATSDFGRVNSPLHF. The CDR3 coding sequence is TGTGCCACCAGTGATTTTGGCAGGGTTAATTCACCCCTCCACTTT.

The rearrangement joins TRBV29-1 to TRBJ1-1; TRBD1 aligns across 8 bases. V lost 7 bases and J lost 4; bases outside the gene matches: 8. Per the germline V gene, CDR1 is SQVTM and CDR2 is ANQGSEA. This CDR3 spans 13 amino acids. This chain's CDR3 is CSAYGQGPTEAFF. CDR3 nucleotides: TGCAGCGCCTACGGACAGGGTCCCACTGAAGCTTTCTTT.

The chain recombines TRBV5-6 with TRBJ2-7; D not resolved. Trimming took off 2 bases at V and 2 bases at J, with 8 bases between the two ends. The CDR3 contains 13 residues. Per the germline V gene, CDR1 is SGHDT and CDR2 is YYEEEE. CDR3 coding DNA: TGTGCCAGCAGCTTTCCCGCTACCTACGAGCAGTACTTC. It codes for CASSFPATYEQYF.

This rearrangement joins TRBV5-1 to TRBJ1-3; no firm D call. The V gene lost 0 bases and the J gene lost 2 bases, with 12 bases spanning the gap. The length of the CDR3 is 16 residues. CDR1 is SGHRS, CDR2 YFSETQ, per germline. In DNA form, the CDR3 reads TGCGCCAGCAGCTTGGTACCCCTAGGCGCTGGAAACACCATATATTTT. The encoded protein is CASSLVPLGAGNTIYF.

This clone was found once. The chain is built from TRBV5-8 and TRBJ1-1; 7 nucleotides line up with TRBD1. The V and J ends lost 4 bases and 3 bases, in that order; junction bases with no gene match: 6. Germline loops: CDR1 SGHTS, CDR2 YDEGEE. This CDR3 has 14 residues. For the CDR3, the DNA is TGTGCCAGCAGCGGACAGGCTGGAGACACTGAAGCTTTCTTT. This gives the protein CASSGQAGDTEAFF.

This chain joins TRBV18 and TRBJ1-2; 7 positions agree with TRBD1. Germline CDR1 and CDR2: KGHSH and LQKENI. The length of the CDR3 is 16 residues. V was pared by 6 bases and J by 3 bases, with 13 bases of the junction left unmatched. The CDR3 DNA is TGTGCCAGCTCCCCGAGGGGGCCCCCGATCGACTATGGCTACACCTTC. Translation: CASSPRGPPIDYGYTF.

This clone was detected only once. V is TRBV5-4 and J is TRBJ1-1; D gene uncertain. Trimming took off 0 bases at V and 0 bases at J, with 9 bases between the two ends. The CDR3 runs to 15 residues. Germline CDR1 SGHNT, CDR2 YYREEE (reference sequence). The CDR3 is CASSLGAGMNTEAFF. For the CDR3, the DNA is TGTGCCAGCAGCTTGGGGGCGGGAATGAACACTGAAGCTTTCTTT.

The rearrangement uses TRBV27 and TRBJ1-1; TRBD1 might be the D (5 bases). This CDR3 region has 13 residues. V lost 3 bases to trimming and J lost 7 bases, with 12 bases between them. CDR1 is MNHEY and CDR2 is SMNVEV in the germline V gene (reference sequence). Here the CDR3 DNA reads TGTGCCAGCAGTTTTAGGGGTGGGAATGAAGCTTTCTTT. Protein sequence: CASSFRGGNEAFF.

A few counts support this clone. The rearrangement joins TRBV6-5 to TRBJ1-1; a weak D match, TRBD1 (5 bases). The germline gives CDR1 MNHEY, CDR2 SVGAGI. CDR3 length: 13 residues. Trimming removed 10 bases at V and 4 bases at J, with 16 bases between. CDR3: CATRLGGVTEAFF. The CDR3 nucleotides are TGTGCCACGCGACTCGGGGGAGTCACTGAAGCTTTCTTT.

The CDR3 DNA follows: TGTGCCAGTAGTCCTCAGGGGATTAATGAAAAACTGTTTTTT. It specifies CASSPQGINEKLFF. This chain joins TRBV19 and TRBJ1-4, with a weak D call TRBD1 (6 bases). Trimming stripped 5 bases from V and 4 bases from J, with 11 bases between. The germline V gene encodes CDR1 LNHDA and CDR2 SQIVND (reference sequence). The CDR3 loop spans 14 amino acids.

The CDR3 bases are TGTGCCAGTAGCCCGGGACAGAGTCTAGATACGCAGTATTTT. Translation gives CASSPGQSLDTQYF. The chain couples TRBV19 to TRBJ2-3, with 7 bases lining up with TRBD1. This CDR3 region has 14 residues. Per the germline V gene, CDR1 is LNHDA and CDR2 is SQIVND (reference sequence). V gave up 6 bases and J gave up 5 bases; unmatched junction bases: 8.

The chain is built from TRBV10-2 and TRBJ2-2; 9 nucleotides align to TRBD2. This CDR3 is 15 amino acids long. V trimming: 1 base; J trimming: 3 bases; junction bases outside the gene matches: 0. The V gene's germline CDR1 is WSHSY and CDR2 SAAADI. CDR3 sequence reads: CASSELAGDTGELFF. Written as DNA, the CDR3 is TGCGCCAGCAGTGAGTTAGCGGGGGACACCGGGGAGCTGTTTTTT.

The chain joins TRBV15 to TRBJ1-1; 7 nucleotides line up with TRBD1. The CDR3 runs 14 residues. Germline V lookup: CDR1 LNHNV, CDR2 YYDKDF (reference sequence). With 0 bases clipped from V and 10 bases from J, the junction kept 8 bases outside the gene matches. In nucleotides, the CDR3 is TGTGCCACCAGCAGAGATTTGACAGGGCGGGGAGCTTTCTTT. Amino acid sequence: CATSRDLTGRGAFF.

The V and J genes are TRBV7-2 and TRBJ2-1; 16 nucleotides line up with TRBD2. The V gene's germline CDR1 is SGHTA and CDR2 FQGNSA. Germline trimming cut 3 bases from V and 9 bases from J; bases unmatched to any gene: 8. The CDR3 has 17 residues. The CDR3, as DNA: TGTGCCAGCAGCTTTATCGGGACTAGCGGGGGGGCCGGTGAGCAGTTCTTC. Protein product: CASSFIGTSGGAGEQFF.

The chain is built from TRBV5-4 and TRBJ1-4, with TRBD1 matching 9 bases. V lost 4 bases and J lost 4; bases outside the gene matches: 5. CDR1 and CDR2 from the germline V gene are SGHNT and YYREEE (reference sequence). This CDR3 is 15 amino acids long. CDR3 amino acids: CASSGGTGNNEKLFF. The DNA of the CDR3 is TGTGCCAGCAGCGGAGGGACAGGGAATAATGAAAAACTGTTTTTT. The full variable domain, its missing parts supplied by reference TRBV5-4 and TRBJ1-4, is ETGVTQSPTHLIKTRGQQVTLRCSSQSGHNTVSWYQQALGQGPQFIFQYYREEENGRGNFPPRFSGLQFPNYSSELNVNALELDDSALYLCASSGGTGNNEKLFFGSGTQLSVL.

The V and J genes are TRBV19 and TRBJ1-5; TRBD1 matches at 9 bases. The CDR3 sequence is 13 residues long. With 3 bases clipped from V and 7 bases from J, the junction kept 1 base outside the gene matches. CDR1 is LNHDA, CDR2 SQIVND, per germline (reference sequence). The CDR3 loop is CASSMDRGQPQHF. CDR3 DNA: TGTGCCAGTAGTATGGACAGGGGACAGCCCCAGCATTTT.

This clone has only one observation. V and J are TRBV10-1 and TRBJ1-1; possible D gene TRBD1, 6 bases. V was cut by 5 bases and J by 2 bases, with 9 bases left in between. The germline V gene has CDR1 WNHNN and CDR2 SYGVQD (reference sequence). The CDR3 sequence is 13 residues long. CDR3 DNA: TGCGCCAGCAGTCGGACAGCCAACACTGAAGCTTTCTTT. This codes for CASSRTANTEAFF.

Only a few counts were recorded for this clone. The chain's CDR3 is CASKGQGAGEGGYTF. The CDR3 bases are TGTGCCAGCAAGGGACAGGGGGCCGGGGAGGGCGGCTACACCTTC. The V call is TRBV27, the J call TRBJ1-2; 12 bases fit TRBD1. Germline V lookup: CDR1 MNHEY, CDR2 SMNVEV (reference sequence). V shed 7 bases and J 8 bases; nucleotides not matched to a gene: 11. CDR3 length: 15 residues.